This T cell receptor beta chain emerged from a study of early T cells in non-severe SARS-CoV-2 infection. Across the study: Chains stayed unpaired after sequencing of bulk RNA from unsorted whole blood.

The germline V and J ends were trimmed by 7 bases and 4 bases, with 9 bases remaining between them. CDR3 length equals 12 residues. This clonotype showed up just a few times. Its antigen is still unknown. Individual cDNA molecules each received unique molecular identifiers attached to them. TCRdb itself ran the 5' RACE reads through MiXCR, one entry per CDR3 protein. The sample lists about 50,000 distinct CDR3 sequences; around 16% were seen once. Study conclusions and caveats: VDJdb-based matching was biased toward anti-spike CD8 responses and missed private and CD4 specificities.

The V and J genes are TRBV12-3 or TRBV12-4 and TRBJ2-3; D unresolved. The sequence came from an adult who was a healthcare worker with PCR-confirmed SARS-CoV-2 infection or an uninfected control (not recorded which). The sequenced sample was whole blood, obtained at baseline. CDR3 sequence reads: CASNYYPDTQYF. CDR3 coding DNA: TGTGCCAGCAATTATTACCCAGATACGCAGTATTTT.